This T cell receptor (beta chain) was sequenced in a study of tissue T cells after allogeneic stem cell transplantation. Whole-study results and caveats: Only a limited share of tissue TCRs appeared in blood or spleen.

Notes on this clone: Its cognate antigen is unknown.

The method was immunoSEQ multiplex PCR; TCRdb's version includes in-frame clones alone and lacks a portion of them. In the table there are 25,000 to 30,000 clones, around 86% of which are singletons. The sequence was collected from a woman between 18 and 50 years old who later had graft-versus-host disease after an allogeneic stem cell transplant. This sample comprised blood, obtained before transplantation.

Written as DNA, the CDR3 is TGTGCCAGCAGTCCCGGGACAGCTAATGAAAAACTGTTTTTT. Translation gives CASSPGTANEKLFF. The chain carries TRBV6-2 or TRBV6-3 and TRBJ1-4, with 7 positions matching TRBD1. The CDR3 totals 14 residues. Germline values: CDR1 MNHEY, CDR2 SVGEGT. V was clipped by 5 bases and J by 3 bases; unmatched bases: 3.